This record looks at one T cell receptor (beta chain) sequence and its context. Antigen specificity is unknown. This sample was taken from a study of blood T cells in healthy people across ages. Study results and caveats: Age brought a roughly linear fall in TCR beta diversity measured per million T cells. It was not possible, with unsorted PBMCs, to conclusively compare naive and antigen-experienced cells. A strong correlation was seen between TCR beta diversity and naive T cell percentage.

Next came a second PCR, run for about 6 to 11 cycles, which used a sample-barcoded 5' primer along with a J-beta primer mix. TCRdb re-called the 5' RACE reads with MiXCR, one entry per CDR3 protein. The table includes fewer than 950,000 distinct CDR3 sequences, 40% to 65% detected once. The TCR originated in a man aged 80 or over in good health. The specimen sequenced was blood.

The chain's CDR3 is CAIRGGGGRNSPLHF. In DNA, the CDR3 is TGTGCCATTCGAGGTGGGGGCGGTCGAAACTCACCCCTCCACTTT. This rearrangement joins TRBV10-3 to TRBJ1-6; D perhaps matches TRBD1 (6 bases). The CDR3 length is 15 residues. V was shortened by 9 bases and J by 10 bases, with 22 bases between the two germline ends. CDR1 is ENHRY, CDR2 SYGVKD, per germline.